The clone carrying this T cell receptor beta chain occurred many times. Its target is not known. The CDR3 is 13 amino acids. Germline lookup yields CDR1 SGHRS and CDR2 YFSETQ. Trimming removed 0 bases from V and 10 bases from J, with 11 bases in between. The authors prepared the TCRbeta library with unique molecular identifiers. TCRdb analysed the PCR reads with MiXCR anew, one entry per CDR3 protein. This table holds about 300,000 distinct CDR3 sequences, roughly 7.8% found once. This sample stems from a study of T-cell reconstitution after alpha-beta-depleted transplantation in children. Study-wide results and caveats: One year after transplant, T-cell counts and diversity came mostly from newly produced T cells.

Specimen: peripheral blood, collected 360 days after TCRalphabeta/CD19-depleted stem cell transplant. The chain carries TRBV5-1 and TRBJ2-1; D not certain. The TCR sequence derives from a female patient aged 2-9 years who had a stem cell transplant for Fanconi anemia, so the T cells may come from the graft donor. In DNA form, the CDR3 reads TGCGCCAGCAGCTTGGCCGACGAATACGAGCAGTTCTTC. Translation gives CASSLADEYEQFF.